Listed below are T cell receptor beta chains from one sample, sequenced in a study of T cells in Graves' hyperthyroidism and ophthalmopathy. TCRdb itself ran the multiplex PCR reads through MiXCR, one entry per CDR3 protein. The data show about 540,000 distinct CDR3 sequences, with approximately 44% seen just once and about 7.9% held by the top ten. Input material: peripheral blood or thyroid tissue (not recorded which). The receptors here all came from a woman between 18 and 30 years old with Graves' hyperthyroidism. Both conserved end residues are part of each CDR3. D genes are given only for firm matches. Some rows have no size entry. The others give once, few or many, or a class for an expanded clone.

j_gene	v_gene	d_gene	abundance	len	CDR3nt	CDR3aa
TRBJ1-2	TRBV7-9	TRBD1	.	14	TGCGCCAGCAGCCGTGACGGGACAGCCTATGGCTACATCTTC	CASSRDGTAYGYIF
TRBJ2-5	TRBV24-1	.	many	16	TGTGCCACCAGTGATCCACTGCAGTTGCCCGGAGAGACCCAGTACTTC	CATSDPLQLPGETQYF
TRBJ1-1	TRBV25-1	.	.	13	TGTGCCAGCGTTGAATTGGGTAGGACTGAAGCTTTCTTT	CASVELGRTEAFF
TRBJ1-1	TRBV11-2	.	.	15	TGTGCCAGCAGCCACCGGGCAGGGGTGAGCACTGAAGCTTTCTTT	CASSHRAGVSTEAFF
TRBJ1-1	TRBV7-8	.	once	16	TGTGCCAGCAGCCCTAGCCGGGGGTGGAGAATGACTGAAGCTTTCTTT	CASSPSRGWRMTEAFF
TRBJ1-5	TRBV10-3	.	few	13	TGTGCCAGCAGGAGAGCGGGCAATCAGCCCCAGCATTTT	CASRRAGNQPQHF
TRBJ1-6	TRBV25-1	TRBD1	.	20	TGTGCCGTCAGTGATTCCCGTAGGACAGGGGGCGGTAAGGATAATTCACCCCTCCACTTT	CAVSDSRRTGGGKDNSPLHF
TRBJ1-5	TRBV11-1	.	once	16	TGTGCCAGCAGCTCGGCGGGACTGGGGTTGCATCAGCCCCAGCATTTT	CASSSAGLGLHQPQHF
TRBJ2-7	TRBV7-9	.	.	12	TGTGCCAGCAGGGTTCGGGCAGGCCAGCAGTACTTC	CASRVRAGQQYF
TRBJ2-7	TRBV10-3	TRBD2	.	14	TGTGCCAGCAGTAAAGGGACTAGCGGGATGTTAGAGTACTTC	CASSKGTSGMLEYF
TRBJ2-7	TRBV5-4	.	.	14	TGTGCCAGCAGCTTGTCGGACAGTGAGGACGAGCAGTACTTC	CASSLSDSEDEQYF
TRBJ1-5	TRBV20-1	TRBD1	.	14	TGCAGTGCTAAGACAGGGTCGGGCGGTCAGCCCCAGCATTTT	CSAKTGSGGQPQHF
TRBJ2-5	TRBV24-1	TRBD2	.	18	TGTGCCAGCAGTTTATACTCCAGACTAGCGGGAGATGAGGAGACCCAGTACTTC	CASSLYSRLAGDEETQYF
TRBJ2-7	TRBV7-8	TRBD1	few	15	TGTGCCAGCAGCCCCGGGACAGGGAGCACCTACGAGCAGTACTTC	CASSPGTGSTYEQYF
TRBJ1-5	TRBV20-1	TRBD1	.	17	TGCAGTGCTGGGGGGACAGGGTTCCGGATCGGCGCTCAGCCCCAGCATTTT	CSAGGTGFRIGAQPQHF
TRBJ1-5	TRBV5-1	.	few	13	TGCGCCAGCAGGGAAACTGGGGATCAGCCCCAGCATTTT	CASRETGDQPQHF
TRBJ1-6	TRBV2	TRBD1	many	16	TGTGCCAGCAGTTTAAACAGGGGGAGGGATAATTCACCCCTCCACTTT	CASSLNRGRDNSPLHF
TRBJ1-2	TRBV29-1	TRBD1	.	12	TGCAGCCCGACAGGGCGGGACTATGGCTACACCTTC	CSPTGRDYGYTF
TRBJ2-7	TRBV5-5	.	.	14	TGTGCCAGCAGCTTAACGTACAGCTCCTACGAGCAGTACTTC	CASSLTYSSYEQYF
TRBJ2-7	TRBV7-2	.	.	16	TGTGCCAGCAGCTTAGCCCCTCGAACGGTCGGTTACGAGCAGTACTTC	CASSLAPRTVGYEQYF
TRBJ1-2	TRBV20-1	TRBD1	few	14	TGCAGTGCTAGAGCCCGGGACAGTGAGGCCGGCTACACCTTC	CSARARDSEAGYTF
TRBJ2-7	TRBV25-1	TRBD2	.	12	TGTGCCAGCAGGGAGACTAGCGGCGAGCAGTACTTC	CASRETSGEQYF
TRBJ1-6	TRBV12-3/TRBV12-4	TRBD1	few	15	TGTGCCAGCAGTGGGACCGGGGACAGTAATTCACCCCTCCACTTT	CASSGTGDSNSPLHF
TRBJ2-1	TRBV7-9	TRBD2	.	14	TGTGCCAGCAGCCAACTAGCGGGAAGCAATGAGCAGTTCTTC	CASSQLAGSNEQFF
TRBJ1-5	TRBV7-2	.	many	15	TGTGCCAGCACTAGATCCGGGGACAGCAATCAGCCCCAGCATTTT	CASTRSGDSNQPQHF
TRBJ2-7	TRBV10-2	.	.	16	TGCGCCAGCAGTGAGTCGGACCGGGCGTCTAATTACGAGCAGTACTTC	CASSESDRASNYEQYF
TRBJ1-5	TRBV20-1	.	.	13	TGCAGTGCCAAGGACACCCTTAATCAGCCCCAGCATTTT	CSAKDTLNQPQHF
TRBJ2-5	TRBV10-3	.	once	13	TGTGCCATCAGTGAGATGGGCCAAGAGACCCAGTACTTC	CAISEMGQETQYF
TRBJ1-5	TRBV30	.	.	17	TGTGCCTGGAGTGTGAGTTGGCAGAACCTTAGCAATCAGCCCCAGCATTTT	CAWSVSWQNLSNQPQHF
TRBJ1-4	TRBV29-1	TRBD1	.	13	TGCAGCAACGCCGGGACAGGGAATGAAAAACTGTTTTTT	CSNAGTGNEKLFF
TRBJ1-6	TRBV2	.	.	14	TGTGCCAGCCAAGTTTCAGGACAAAATTCACCCCTCCACTTT	CASQVSGQNSPLHF
TRBJ1-6	TRBV7-9	TRBD1	many	14	TGTGCCAGCAGACCCGGGACAGAGAATTCACCCCTCCACTTT	CASRPGTENSPLHF
TRBJ2-5	TRBV7-9	.	many	14	TGTGCCAGCAGCTATTCGGGGGCTCAAGAGACCCAGTACTTC	CASSYSGAQETQYF
TRBJ2-7	TRBV12-3/TRBV12-4	.	.	13	TGCCCCGAGGACGGGACACAGGTTATGGAGCAGTACTTC	CPEDGTQVMEQYF